Given below is one T cell receptor beta chain in context. The donors comprised healthy bone marrow donors. This sample is drawn from a study of cytomegalovirus exposure and HLA in healthy donors. Per the germline V gene, CDR1 is SGHRS and CDR2 is YFSETQ. V gave up 0 bases and J gave up 1 base; unmatched junction bases: 2. CDR3 length: 15 amino acids. The PCR was carried out with 60 Vbeta primers and 13 Jbeta primers. Clones were read by immunoSEQ multiplex PCR, and TCRdb kept only the in-frame ones, dropping some. The data contain roughly 150,000 clones, 80% of them singletons. Source material: PBMCs. The origin of this receptor is a woman in her forties in good health and CMV-seronegative. The rearrangement links TRBV5-1 to TRBJ2-5, with 8 positions matching TRBD2. The CDR3 reads CASSLAGTSQETQYF. CDR3 sequence (DNA): TGCGCCAGCAGCTTGGCCGGGACTAGCCAAGAGACCCAGTACTTC.